Presented here are 23 T cell receptor beta chains from one specimen sequenced in a study of blood T cell repertoires in COVID-19. The table came from immunoSEQ multiplex PCR; TCRdb's copy has only in-frame clones and leaves some out. Counted here are tens of thousands of clones, around 80% occurring once; the ten biggest clones make up about an eighth. Sequences were obtained from peripheral blood. These receptors all stem from an elderly woman with acute or convalescent COVID-19.

The rearrangement links TRBV7-9 to TRBJ2-7; 11 nucleotides align to TRBD1. Germline V gene lookup returns CDR1 SEHNR and CDR2 FQNEAQ (reference sequence). CDR3 length: 14 residues. The V segment lost 5 bases and the J segment 7 bases; nucleotides outside the gene matches: 7. For the CDR3, the DNA is TGTGCCAGCAGCCGCGGACAGGGGGCGAGGGAGCAGTACTTC. It specifies CASSRGQGAREQYF.

In DNA, the CDR3 is TGTGCCATCCGAGAGAGCTCTGGAAACACCATATATTTT. Translation gives CAIRESSGNTIYF. The chain joins TRBV10-3 to TRBJ1-3; no clear D. Germline CDR1 ENHRY, CDR2 SYGVKD. With 8 bases removed from V and 0 bases from J, the gap between germline ends came to 8 bases. This CDR3 has 13 amino acids.

V usage is TRBV21-1 and J usage is TRBJ2-7; the table assigns TRBD2, which was not confirmed against the DNA. TRBV21-1 is given as a pseudogene. The CDR3 contains 15 residues. This chain's CDR3 is CASSKEEGLSYEQYF. The CDR3 nucleotides are TGTGCCAGCAGCAAAGAGGAGGGGTTGAGTTACGAGCAGTACTTC.

This clone turned up a few times. J is TRBJ1-4 and V is TRBV12-3 or TRBV12-4, with D uncertain. CDR3 length: 12 amino acids. Trimming removed 5 bases at V and 9 bases at J, with 10 bases between. In DNA, the CDR3 is TGTGCCAGCAGTCTCCCGTCTAAAAAACTGTTTTTT. Translated: CASSLPSKKLFF.

The rearrangement uses TRBV28 and TRBJ1-1; D is uncertain. The V end was cut by 5 bases, the J end by 1 base, with 11 bases between. CDR3 size: 14 residues. Looked up from germline, CDR1 is MDHEN and CDR2 is SYDVKM. The CDR3 loop is CASSPTRGNTEAFF. The CDR3 nucleotides are TGTGCCAGCAGTCCCACAAGAGGGAACACTGAAGCTTTCTTT.

The V and J genes are TRBV18 and TRBJ2-7; 11 positions match TRBD2. CDR1 KGHSH and CDR2 LQKENI come from the germline V gene. CDR3 length equals 16 residues. V dropped 3 bases and J dropped 3; count of bases not matched to a gene: 7. The CDR3 DNA follows: TGTGCCAGCTCACCTTTAGCGGGAGGGTTGGTCTACGAGCAGTACTTC. It specifies CASSPLAGGLVYEQYF.

The CDR3 loop reads CASSAYRGSEAFF. The CDR3 nucleotides read TGTGCCAGCAGCGCCTACAGGGGCTCTGAAGCTTTCTTT. The chain recombines TRBV9 with TRBJ1-1; TRBD1 matches at 7 bases. In germline, CDR1 is SGDLS, CDR2 YYNGEE. The CDR3 is 13 residues long. V lost 3 bases, J lost 6 bases, and 5 bases stayed unmatched.

The chain combines TRBV2 with TRBJ2-1, with 15 bases matching TRBD2. Germline-derived CDR1 and CDR2 are SNHLY and FYNNEI. V was clipped by 5 bases and J by 3 bases; unmatched bases: 5. The CDR3 covers 17 residues. CDR3 DNA sequence: TGTGCCAGCAGTTTCGGACTAGCGGGAGGGATCTACAATGAGCAGTTCTTC. It encodes CASSFGLAGGIYNEQFF.

This rearrangement joins TRBV19 to TRBJ2-3; 11 positions agree with TRBD2. The CDR3 length is 15 residues. From germline, CDR1 is LNHDA and CDR2 SQIVND (reference sequence). With 5 bases clipped from V and 11 bases from J, the junction kept 12 bases outside the gene matches. CDR3 amino acids: CASSFSSFSGREQYF. CDR3 sequence (DNA): TGTGCCAGTAGTTTCTCCTCCTTTAGCGGGAGGGAGCAGTATTTT. The complete variable domain, with remaining parts taken from reference TRBV19 and TRBJ2-3, reads DGGITQSPKYLFRKEGQNVTLSCEQNLNHDAMYWYRQDPGQGLRLIYYSQIVNDFQKGDIAEGYSVSREKKESFPLTVTSAQKNPTAFYLCASSFSSFSGREQYFGPGTRLTVL.

V gene TRBV15 combines with J gene TRBJ1-1; 9 bases align to TRBD1. Trimming removed 1 base from V and 3 bases from J; junction bases left unmatched: 3. Germline values: CDR1 LNHNV, CDR2 YYDKDF (reference sequence). The CDR3 covers 15 residues. The CDR3 here is CATSRGGTGYTEAFF. CDR3 nucleotides: TGTGCCACCAGCAGAGGTGGGACAGGGTACACTGAAGCTTTCTTT. The variable domain in full, completed from reference TRBV15 and TRBJ1-1, reads DAMVIQNPRYQVTQFGKPVTLSCSQTLNHNVMYWYQQKSSQAPKLLFHYYDKDFNNEADTPDNFQSRRPNTSFCFLDIRSPGLGDTAMYLCATSRGGTGYTEAFFGQGTRLTVV.

In its sample, this clone was seen once. The chain uses TRBV5-1 and TRBJ2-7, with D unclear. There are 14 residues in the CDR3. Trimming took off 0 bases at V and 2 bases at J, with 9 bases between the two ends. Germline CDR1 is SGHRS and CDR2 is YFSETQ. For the CDR3, the DNA is TGCGCCAGCAGCTTGGACATTGCCACCTACGAGCAGTACTTC. It translates to CASSLDIATYEQYF. Using reference TRBV5-1 and TRBJ2-7 for the parts outside the CDR3, the full variable domain is KAGVTQTPRYLIKTRGQQVTLSCSPISGHRSVSWYQQTPGQGLQFLFEYFSETQRNKGNFPGRFSGRQFSNSRSEMNVSTLELGDSALYLCASSLDIATYEQYFGPGTRLTVT.

The chain is built from TRBV28 and TRBJ2-1; D may be TRBD1 (6 bases). Germline V lookup: CDR1 MDHEN, CDR2 SYDVKM. V dropped 5 bases and J dropped 9 bases, with 23 bases sitting between them. The CDR3 runs 16 residues. The CDR3 bases are TGTGCCAGCAGTCCTCCTAGAGGCCAAAAAGGGGGTGAGCAGTTCTTC. Residues: CASSPPRGQKGGEQFF.

This clone was seen a single time. This chain links TRBV25-1 with TRBJ2-3, with D possibly matching TRBD2 (5 bases). The CDR3 runs to 15 residues. Germline V gene data show CDR1 as MGHDK and CDR2 as SYGVNS. V dropped 3 bases and J dropped 3 bases, with 13 bases sitting between them. CDR3 sequence: CASSDYNRGTDTQYF. In nucleotides, the CDR3 is TGTGCCAGCAGTGATTACAATCGAGGGACAGATACGCAGTATTTT.

The chain carries TRBV5-8 and TRBJ1-2; 11 bases map to TRBD1. With 3 bases clipped from V and 7 bases from J, the junction kept 5 bases outside the gene matches. The CDR3 consists of 14 residues. Germline lookup yields CDR1 SGHTS and CDR2 YDEGEE. The CDR3 here is CASSSGQGARGYTF. The CDR3 bases are TGTGCCAGCAGCTCTGGACAGGGGGCGCGTGGCTACACCTTC. The complete variable domain, with remaining parts taken from reference TRBV5-8 and TRBJ1-2, reads EAGVTQSPTHLIKTRGQQATLRCSPISGHTSVYWYQQALGLGLQFLLWYDEGEERNRGNFPPRFSGRQFPNYSSELNVNALELEDSALYLCASSSGQGARGYTFGSGTRLTVV.

This clone was recorded once. This chain joins TRBV11-2 and TRBJ2-1, with D unresolved. Trimming took off 7 bases at V and 0 bases at J, with 10 bases between the two ends. Germline lookup yields CDR1 SGHAT and CDR2 FQNNGV. The CDR3 runs to 14 residues. CDR3 protein: CASNGPSSYNEQFF. The DNA for the CDR3 is TGTGCCAGCAACGGTCCAAGCTCCTACAATGAGCAGTTCTTC.

This clone showed up many times. This sequence joins TRBV7-8 and TRBJ2-7; D perhaps matches TRBD1 (5 bases). Germline V gene data show CDR1 as SGHVS and CDR2 as FQNEAQ. V lost 5 bases and J 4 bases, leaving 21 bases between the germline ends. The CDR3 runs 16 residues. CDR3 in amino acids: CASSQMPGAKQYEQYF. In DNA, the CDR3 is TGTGCCAGCAGCCAAATGCCTGGGGCCAAGCAGTACGAGCAGTACTTC.

The V gene is TRBV19, the J gene TRBJ1-1; weak D call: TRBD1 (5 bases). V was shortened by 3 bases and J by 1 base, with 12 bases between the two germline ends. This CDR3 spans 15 amino acids. The germline V gene encodes CDR1 LNHDA and CDR2 SQIVND (reference sequence). The CDR3: CASSISPGSNTEAFF. The CDR3 region has the DNA TGTGCCAGTAGTATTTCGCCAGGGTCGAACACTGAAGCTTTCTTT.

The rearrangement joins TRBV28 to TRBJ2-4, with 11 bases matching TRBD1. The CDR3 contains 15 residues. With 8 bases clipped from V and 4 bases from J, the junction kept 7 bases outside the gene matches. CDR1 MDHEN and CDR2 SYDVKM come from the germline V gene. The CDR3 loop reads CASGEGQGVKNIQYF. DNA of the CDR3: TGTGCCAGCGGGGAGGGACAGGGGGTTAAAAACATTCAGTACTTC.

V and J are TRBV20-1 and TRBJ2-7; 9 positions agree with TRBD2. The junction had 8 bases not matched to a gene; V was cut back by 3 bases and J by 5 bases. The germline V gene has CDR1 DFQATT and CDR2 SNEGSKA (reference sequence). The CDR3 loop spans 14 amino acids. CDR3 nucleotides: TGCAGTGCTAGTCGGATAGCGGGAGCCAACGAGCAGTACTTC. Protein product: CSASRIAGANEQYF.

The rearrangement uses TRBV2 and TRBJ2-3; 16 bases map to TRBD2. With 6 bases clipped from V and 7 bases from J, the junction kept 4 bases outside the gene matches. Germline V gene lookup returns CDR1 SNHLY and CDR2 FYNNEI. The CDR3 totals 15 residues. The CDR3 bases are TGTGCCAGCAGCCCGGGACTAGCGGGAGGGAATACGCAGTATTTT. It codes for CASSPGLAGGNTQYF.

The V and J genes are TRBV4-1 and TRBJ2-5, with 8 bases aligning to TRBD2. Germline V gene data show CDR1 as MGHRA and CDR2 as YSYEKL. The ends lost 4 bases at V and 2 bases at J; junction bases unmatched: 12. The CDR3 extends over 17 amino acids. In DNA form, the CDR3 reads TGCGCCAGCAGCCGCCTAGCGGGTCAAAGTGTACAAGAGACCCAGTACTTC. Residues: CASSRLAGQSVQETQYF.

V is TRBV4-2 and J is TRBJ1-1; D is unclear. The V end lost 0 bases, the J end lost 3 bases, and 23 bases lay between the germline ends. This CDR3 is built from 19 residues. CDR1 is LGHNA and CDR2 is YNFKEQ in the germline V gene. The CDR3 reads CASSQDFFGFDAGDTEAFF. In nucleotides, the CDR3 is TGTGCCAGCAGCCAAGATTTTTTTGGGTTCGACGCTGGAGACACTGAAGCTTTCTTT.

This chain links TRBV19 with TRBJ1-5; 9 nucleotides line up with TRBD1. The CDR3 runs to 14 residues. J gave up 5 bases and V 5 bases, and 4 bases lay outside the gene matches. Per the germline V gene, CDR1 is LNHDA and CDR2 is SQIVND (reference sequence). The CDR3 region has the DNA TGTGCCAGTAGTGACCGGGACAGGGATCAGCCCCAGCATTTT. Its translation is CASSDRDRDQPQHF.